A selection of T cell receptor beta chains follows, all from one sample in a study of cytomegalovirus exposure and HLA in healthy donors. The data were produced by immunoSEQ multiplex PCR, yet TCRdb's version contains in-frame clones alone and is incomplete. The sample has over 120,000 clones; around 67% are singletons. The sequencing sample was made of PBMCs. The receptor source for this set is a man aged 18 to 35 in good health and CMV-seropositive. The CDR3 runs from the conserved cysteine through the conserved F or W. A D gene is named only where the DNA matches it firmly. Expanded clones are given a class, and other clones once, few, many or no size at all.

length	V	J	size	D	CDR3	DNA
16	TRBV6-6	TRBJ2-2	once	TRBD2	CASSYLAGANTGELFF	TGTGCCAGCAGTTATTTAGCGGGAGCGAACACCGGGGAGCTGTTTTTT
14	TRBV5-5	TRBJ1-6	once	TRBD1	CASSLTDRVSPLHF	TGTGCCAGCAGCTTGACGGACAGGGTTTCACCCCTCCACTTT
15	TRBV5-4	TRBJ1-1	.	TRBD1	CASSHPGQGYTEAFF	TGTGCCAGCAGCCACCCGGGACAGGGGTACACTGAAGCTTTCTTT
16	TRBV7-9	TRBJ1-1	.	.	CASSSRSTGVETEAFF	TGTGCCAGCAGCTCGAGATCTACAGGAGTTGAGACTGAAGCTTTCTTT
13	TRBV7-2	TRBJ2-7	.	.	CASSPEYVSGQYF	TGTGCCAGCAGCCCGGAATATGTTAGCGGGCAGTACTTC
17	TRBV5-1	TRBJ2-5	.	.	CASSFPTTTGYQETQYF	TGCGCCAGCAGCTTCCCGACGACTACCGGGTACCAAGAGACCCAGTACTTC
17	TRBV4-3	TRBJ2-7	.	TRBD2	CASSQERASGRAVEQYF	TGCGCCAGCAGCCAAGAACGGGCTAGCGGGAGGGCCGTCGAGCAGTACTTC
15	TRBV19	TRBJ1-6	.	.	CASSIGGGNNSPLHF	TGTGCCAGTAGTATAGGAGGCGGGAATAATTCACCCCTCCACTTT
17	TRBV29-1	TRBJ1-2	once	TRBD1	CSAAPGTGMVFSYGYTF	TGCAGCGCAGCACCGGGGACAGGGATGGTTTTTAGCTATGGCTACACCTTC
15	TRBV7-9	TRBJ1-3	once	.	CASSHTRVPGNTIYF	TGTGCCAGCAGCCACACGCGGGTGCCTGGAAACACCATATATTTT
13	TRBV7-9	TRBJ1-4	.	.	CASNGQINEKLFF	TGTGCCAGCAATGGACAGATTAATGAAAAACTGTTTTTT
17	TRBV5-6	TRBJ2-1	.	TRBD2	CASSPTFTSGRRNEQFF	TGTGCCAGCAGCCCTACTTTTACTAGCGGGAGGAGAAATGAGCAGTTCTTC
14	TRBV4-3	TRBJ2-7	.	.	CASSLRVSSYEQYF	TGCGCCAGCAGCCTCAGGGTTAGCTCCTACGAGCAGTACTTC
15	TRBV11-1	TRBJ2-1	.	TRBD1	CASSPRTGAYNEQFF	TGTGCCAGCAGCCCACGGACAGGCGCCTACAATGAGCAGTTCTTC
13	TRBV2	TRBJ2-3	.	.	CASKTHPVDTQYF	TGTGCCAGCAAGACTCACCCGGTAGATACGCAGTATTTT
18	TRBV7-8	TRBJ2-3	.	TRBD2	CASSRWTSGASGTDTQYF	TGTGCCAGCAGCCGATGGACTAGCGGGGCTTCGGGCACAGATACGCAGTATTTT
14	TRBV6-1	TRBJ1-1	.	TRBD1	CASSVRGENTEAFF	TGTGCCAGCAGTGTCAGGGGGGAGAACACTGAAGCTTTCTTT
13	TRBV10-1	TRBJ2-7	.	.	CASRGRSSYEQYF	TGCGCCAGCAGGGGCAGGTCGTCGTACGAGCAGTACTTC
15	TRBV28	TRBJ1-1	.	TRBD1	CASSLTGGVYTEAFF	TGTGCCAGCAGTTTAACAGGGGGCGTTTACACTGAAGCTTTCTTT
18	TRBV7-3	TRBJ1-4	.	.	CASSLIGARTATNEKLFF	TGTGCCAGCAGCTTAATAGGGGCACGGACGGCAACTAATGAAAAACTGTTTTTT
16	TRBV19	TRBJ2-1	.	TRBD2	CASTDPGGTSYNEQFF	TGTGCCAGTACAGACCCCGGGGGGACCTCCTACAATGAGCAGTTCTTC
14	TRBV7-2	TRBJ2-7	.	.	CASSRSPLFDEQYF	TGTGCCAGCAGCCGAAGCCCGCTTTTCGACGAGCAGTACTTC
13	TRBV6-6	TRBJ1-1	.	TRBD1	CASNRQGGTEAFF	TGTGCCAGCAATCGACAGGGAGGCACTGAAGCTTTCTTT
17	TRBV5-1	TRBJ2-5	.	TRBD2	CASSLVLAGGSSETQYF	TGCGCCAGCAGCTTGGTCCTAGCGGGGGGTAGCTCCGAGACCCAGTACTTC
17	TRBV5-1	TRBJ2-5	.	TRBD2	CASSLQAAGGLGETQYF	TGCGCCAGCAGCCTCCAGGCAGCGGGGGGCCTAGGAGAGACCCAGTACTTC
15	TRBV6-5	TRBJ1-5	once	.	CASSYSSLWNQPQHF	TGTGCCAGCAGTTACTCGAGCTTATGGAATCAGCCCCAGCATTTT
15	TRBV9	TRBJ1-3	.	.	CASSPEAGFGNTIYF	TGTGCCAGCAGCCCCGAGGCAGGGTTTGGAAACACCATATATTTT
13	TRBV5-1	TRBJ2-5	.	.	CASSLDGRGTQYF	TGCGCCAGCAGCTTGGACGGGAGAGGGACCCAGTACTTC
17	TRBV15	TRBJ2-4	.	.	CATSRDKGPRGGNIQYF	TGTGCCACCAGCAGAGATAAAGGGCCAAGGGGGGGAAACATTCAGTACTTC
14	TRBV5-5	TRBJ2-1	.	.	CASSLGAGVILGFF	TGTGCCAGCAGCTTGGGGGCAGGGGTAATTTTAGGGTTCTTC
16	TRBV6-5	TRBJ1-5	once	TRBD1	CASSYSKGQGPQPQHF	TGTGCCAGCAGTTACTCAAAAGGACAGGGCCCGCAGCCCCAGCATTTT
16	TRBV19	TRBJ1-1	.	.	CATRGKRIATNTEAFF	TGTGCCACAAGAGGGAAACGGATCGCAACGAACACTGAAGCTTTCTTT
17	TRBV27	TRBJ2-1	.	TRBD1	CASSSINNRGRSNEQFF	TGTGCCAGCAGTTCTATCAACAACAGGGGGCGCAGCAATGAGCAGTTCTTC
15	TRBV5-6	TRBJ2-3	.	.	CASSLERGTADTQYF	TGTGCCAGCAGCTTGGAACGGGGAACGGCAGATACGCAGTATTTT
15	TRBV7-2	TRBJ2-5	.	.	CASSLEGLIQETQYF	TGTGCCAGCAGCTTAGAGGGACTGATCCAAGAGACCCAGTACTTC
15	TRBV5-6	TRBJ1-2	.	.	CASSRGFPANYGYTF	TGTGCCAGCAGCCGGGGTTTTCCGGCTAACTATGGCTACACCTTC
14	TRBV5-4	TRBJ1-1	.	TRBD1	CASSWGQGDTEAFF	TGTGCCAGCAGCTGGGGACAGGGGGACACTGAAGCTTTCTTT
15	TRBV5-1	TRBJ2-1	.	.	CASSLTVISYNEQFF	TGCGCCAGCAGCTTGACAGTGATTTCCTACAATGAGCAGTTCTTC
13	TRBV7-8	TRBJ1-5	.	.	CASSLAGAQPQHF	TGTGCCAGCAGCTTAGCAGGGGCTCAGCCCCAGCATTTT
14	TRBV29-1	TRBJ1-2	few	TRBD1	CSVRGQGAGYGYTF	TGCAGCGTTCGGGGACAGGGGGCTGGTTATGGCTACACCTTC
16	TRBV19	TRBJ1-6	few	TRBD1	CASTKTITGDNSPLHF	TGTGCCAGTACCAAGACCATAACAGGGGATAATTCACCCCTCCACTTT
14	TRBV27	TRBJ1-2	.	TRBD1	CASSLTGSGYGYTF	TGTGCCAGCAGTTTGACAGGGTCGGGCTATGGCTACACCTTC
15	TRBV4-3	TRBJ2-7	.	TRBD2	CASSQETSGTHEQYF	TGCGCCAGCAGCCAAGAGACTAGCGGGACCCACGAGCAGTACTTC
16	TRBV7-8	TRBJ1-5	.	.	CASSPTGGLVNQPQHF	TGTGCCAGCAGCCCAACGGGGGGCTTAGTCAATCAGCCCCAGCATTTT
14	TRBV11-2	TRBJ1-3	few	TRBD1	CASSPRGPGNTIYF	TGTGCCAGCAGCCCCAGGGGGCCTGGAAACACCATATATTTT
13	TRBV5-4	TRBJ2-3	.	.	CASSAGYTDTQYF	TGTGCCAGCAGCGCAGGTTACACAGATACGCAGTATTTT
16	TRBV13	TRBJ1-4	.	.	CASSRRDGALDEKLFF	TGTGCCAGCAGCCGGAGGGATGGGGCCCTAGATGAAAAACTGTTTTTT
15	TRBV18	TRBJ2-3	.	TRBD1	CASSPPDRVTDTQYF	TGTGCCAGCTCACCACCAGACAGGGTGACAGATACGCAGTATTTT
14	TRBV5-4	TRBJ1-6	.	.	CASSLEQGSSPLHF	TGTGCCAGCAGCTTAGAACAGGGTTCTTCACCCCTCCACTTT
13	TRBV2	TRBJ2-7	few	TRBD2	CATSSGGANEQYF	TGTGCCACCTCTAGCGGGGGGGCCAACGAGCAGTACTTC
15	TRBV25-1	TRBJ2-3	.	TRBD1	CASSPRGQVSNTQYF	TGTGCCAGCAGTCCTCGGGGACAGGTCTCGAATACGCAGTATTTT
16	TRBV7-2	TRBJ1-4	.	TRBD1	CASSAGRGLSNEKLFF	TGTGCCAGCAGCGCCGGGAGGGGGCTGTCTAATGAAAAACTGTTTTTT
17	TRBV14	TRBJ2-1	.	TRBD2	CASSPPRAAGVYNEQFF	TGTGCCAGCAGCCCCCCTAGGGCAGCGGGGGTCTACAATGAGCAGTTCTTC
14	TRBV11-2	TRBJ2-3	few	.	CASSFVRNTDTQYF	TGTGCCAGCAGCTTCGTCAGAAATACAGATACGCAGTATTTT
14	TRBV5-6	TRBJ1-2	.	TRBD1	CASSPMTGSYGYTF	TGTGCCAGCAGCCCGATGACAGGGAGCTATGGCTACACCTTC
11	TRBV5-1	TRBJ2-3	.	TRBD2	CASDGGNRQYF	TGCGCCAGCGACGGGGGGAATAGGCAGTATTTT
15	TRBV27	TRBJ2-7	.	TRBD1	CASSWALGQAYEQYF	TGTGCCAGCAGTTGGGCCTTGGGACAGGCCTACGAGCAGTACTTC
13	TRBV18	TRBJ1-4	.	.	CASSQAGDEKLFF	TGTGCCAGCTCACAAGCTGGAGATGAAAAACTGTTTTTT
14	TRBV7-3	TRBJ2-3	.	.	CASSPPSITDTQYF	TGTGCCAGCAGCCCTCCGTCTATCACAGATACGCAGTATTTT